This T cell receptor beta chain was retrieved from a study of PD-1 blockade in mismatch repair-deficient tumors. V lost 2 bases to trimming and J lost 0 bases, with 11 bases between them. This CDR3 comprises 16 residues. CDR1 and CDR2 from the germline V gene are PRHDT and FYEKMQ (reference sequence). Measured with immunoSEQ multiplex PCR; TCRdb has only the in-frame clones, and not every one. This sample carries 50,000 to 75,000 clones, around 88% of them seen once, and the ten largest clones take approximately 15%. This sequence was found in an adult with mismatch repair-deficient cancer. This chain uses TRBV13 with TRBJ1-3; perhaps TRBD1 as D (5 bases). Sample: peripheral blood, taken 52 weeks after starting pembrolizumab. The CDR3 sequence: CASSLHDSASGNTIYF. CDR3 sequence (DNA): TGTGCCAGCAGCTTACACGACAGTGCCTCTGGAAACACCATATATTTT.